The clone carrying this T cell receptor (beta chain) was seen more than once but under ten times. The target antigen is unknown. The study made its TCR cDNA through 5'RACE template switching. That step introduced a universal primer site along with UMIs. TCRdb recomputed calls from the 5' RACE reads with MiXCR, one row per CDR3 protein. This sample carries 500,000 to 700,000 distinct CDR3 sequences, under 25% of them seen once, and the ten largest clones take approximately 14%. This sample is part of a study of T cells after yellow fever vaccination. Notes on the study in general: In post-booster samples, most primary-vaccination clones reappeared (just under 98% CD4, approximately 91% CD8). Repertoires sorted by FACS could include abundant clonotypes that are contaminants from the bulk population.

The receptor was isolated from a man younger than 40 who received the YFV17D yellow fever vaccine. The material was PBMCs, obtained 15 days after the yellow fever booster vaccination.

Here the CDR3 DNA reads TGTGCCAGCAGGGACCTAGCGGGAATAGCCAAAAACATTCAGTACTTC. Amino acids: CASRDLAGIAKNIQYF. The chain recombines TRBV12-3 or TRBV12-4 with TRBJ2-4; TRBD2 matches at 9 bases. The CDR3 extends over 16 amino acids. V lost 6 bases to trimming and J lost 0 bases; unmatched junction nucleotides: 6.